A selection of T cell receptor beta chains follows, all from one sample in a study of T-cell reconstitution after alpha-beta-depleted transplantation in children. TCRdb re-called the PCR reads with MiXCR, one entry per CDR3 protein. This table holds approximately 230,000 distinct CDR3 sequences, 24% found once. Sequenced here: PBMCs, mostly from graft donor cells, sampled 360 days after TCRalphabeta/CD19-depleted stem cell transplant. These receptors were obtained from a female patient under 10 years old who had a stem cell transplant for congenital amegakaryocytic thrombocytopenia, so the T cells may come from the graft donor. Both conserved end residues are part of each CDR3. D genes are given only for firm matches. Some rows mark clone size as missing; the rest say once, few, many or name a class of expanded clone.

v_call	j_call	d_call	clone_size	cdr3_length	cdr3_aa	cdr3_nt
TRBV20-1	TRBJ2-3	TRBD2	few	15	CSARALLAGTDTQYF	TGCAGTGCTAGAGCATTACTAGCGGGGACAGATACGCAGTATTTT
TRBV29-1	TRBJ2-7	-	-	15	CSVSSIAASSYEQYF	TGCAGCGTTTCATCCATAGCGGCGAGCTCCTACGAGCAGTACTTC
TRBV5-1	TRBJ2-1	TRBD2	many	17	CASSRRLAGDLFYEQFF	TGCGCCAGCAGCCGGAGACTAGCGGGGGACCTATTCTATGAGCAGTTCTTC
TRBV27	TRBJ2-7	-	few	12	CATGTFPYEQYF	TGTGCCACCGGGACTTTCCCCTACGAGCAGTACTTC
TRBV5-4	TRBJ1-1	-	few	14	CASSLEQVDTEAFF	TGTGCCAGCAGCTTAGAACAGGTAGACACTGAAGCTTTCTTT
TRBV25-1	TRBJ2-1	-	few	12	CASSDWFNEQFF	TGTGCCAGCAGTGATTGGTTCAATGAGCAGTTCTTC
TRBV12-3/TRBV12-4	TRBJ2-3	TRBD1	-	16	CASRFQTGVHTDTQYF	TGTGCCAGCAGGTTCCAAACAGGGGTCCACACAGATACGCAGTATTTT
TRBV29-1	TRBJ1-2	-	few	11	CSDSWQYGYTF	TGCAGCGATAGTTGGCAGTATGGCTACACCTTC
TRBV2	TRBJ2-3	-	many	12	CASSPTSDTQYF	TGTGCCAGCAGCCCGACTTCAGATACGCAGTATTTT
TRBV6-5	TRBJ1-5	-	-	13	CASSYSANQPQHF	TGTGCCAGCAGTTACTCTGCCAATCAGCCCCAGCATTTT
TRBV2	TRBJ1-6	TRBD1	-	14	CASREDRFNSPLHF	TGTGCCAGCAGAGAGGACAGGTTTAATTCACCCCTCCACTTT
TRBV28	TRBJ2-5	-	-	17	CASTRAPKSSYQETQYF	TGTGCCAGCACTCGGGCTCCTAAATCGTCCTACCAAGAGACCCAGTACTTC
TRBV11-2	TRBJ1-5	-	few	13	CASSLFSNQPQHF	TGTGCCAGCAGCTTATTTAGCAATCAGCCCCAGCATTTT
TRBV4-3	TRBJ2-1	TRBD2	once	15	CASSQGGSDYNEQFF	TGCGCCAGCAGCCAAGGCGGGAGCGATTACAATGAGCAGTTCTTC
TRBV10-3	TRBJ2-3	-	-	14	CAIRPSEGTDTQYF	TGTGCCATCAGGCCCAGCGAGGGCACAGATACGCAGTATTTT
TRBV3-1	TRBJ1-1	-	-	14	CASSFRLGNTEAFF	TGTGCCAGCAGCTTCCGACTCGGGAACACTGAAGCTTTCTTT
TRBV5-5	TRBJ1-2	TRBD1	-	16	CASSLHTGTGVQGYTF	TGTGCCAGCAGCCTCCACACCGGGACAGGGGTACAGGGCTACACCTTC
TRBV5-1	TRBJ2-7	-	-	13	CASSLELSYEQYF	TGCGCCAGCAGCTTAGAATTATCCTACGAGCAGTACTTC
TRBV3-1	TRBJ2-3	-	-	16	CASSQAPGTHEDTQYF	TGTGCCAGCAGCCAAGCCCCCGGGACCCATGAAGATACGCAGTATTTT
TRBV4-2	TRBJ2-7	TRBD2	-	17	CASSQESRAGGSYEQYF	TGTGCCAGCAGCCAAGAAAGTCGAGCGGGGGGGTCCTACGAGCAGTACTTC
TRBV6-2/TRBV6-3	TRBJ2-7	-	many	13	CASRYPESYEQYF	TGTGCCAGCAGGTACCCCGAGAGCTACGAGCAGTACTTC
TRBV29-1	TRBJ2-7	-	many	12	CSVGDNSYEQYF	TGCAGCGTAGGGGACAACTCCTACGAGCAGTACTTC
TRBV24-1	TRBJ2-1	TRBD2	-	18	CATSDLLPTSGGYNEQFF	TGTGCCACCAGTGATTTGCTCCCGACTAGCGGGGGATACAATGAGCAGTTCTTC
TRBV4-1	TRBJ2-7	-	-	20	CASSQDLESLAVVLSYEQYF	TGCGCCAGCAGCCAAGATCTCGAGTCATTAGCGGTGGTTCTCTCCTACGAGCAGTACTTC
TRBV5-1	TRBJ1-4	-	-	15	CASSLAGSAGEKLFF	TGCGCCAGCAGCTTAGCCGGGTCAGCGGGCGAAAAACTGTTTTTT
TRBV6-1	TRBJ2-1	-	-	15	CAILESDVLGNEQFF	TGTGCCATCTTGGAATCGGATGTCTTGGGCAATGAGCAGTTCTTC